The 28 T cell receptor beta chains in this list originate from one sample, sequenced in a study of blood T cell repertoires in COVID-19. TCRdb's copy holds only in-frame clones and misses some; the assay was immunoSEQ multiplex PCR. Here the sample spans fewer than 100,000 clones, around 80% being singletons. Specimen: peripheral blood. The source is a man aged 70-80 years with acute or convalescent COVID-19.

This chain links TRBV7-8 with TRBJ1-4, with D unclear. The germline CDR1 and CDR2 sequences are SGHVS and FQNEAQ. The V end lost 6 bases, the J end lost 6 bases, and 14 bases lay between the germline ends. The CDR3 runs to 14 residues. DNA of the CDR3: TGTGCCAGCAGACAATACGGCGGGGATGAAAAACTGTTTTTT. It specifies CASRQYGGDEKLFF.

This clone was detected only a few times. The chain uses TRBV7-2 and TRBJ2-7; D is possibly TRBD2 (6 bases). The CDR3 runs to 14 residues. Germline CDR1 reads SGHTA; CDR2 reads FQGNSA. V lost 4 bases to trimming and J lost 3 bases, with 13 bases between them. CDR3 amino acids: CASSSDAGNYEQYF. The CDR3 DNA sequence: TGTGCCAGCAGCTCCGACGCGGGAAACTACGAGCAGTACTTC.

The chain is built from TRBV28 and TRBJ1-2; D is possibly TRBD1 (6 bases). The CDR3 is 15 amino acids. CDR1 and CDR2 (germline): MDHEN, SYDVKM. Trimming pared 4 bases from V and 4 bases from J, leaving 16 bases between. CDR3 nucleotides: TGTGCCAGCAGTTCCAAACGTGGACAGCTCTATGGCTACACCTTC. Translation gives CASSSKRGQLYGYTF.

This clone was detected only once. V is TRBV29-1 and J is TRBJ2-7, with D maybe TRBD1 (6 bases). The CDR3 is 12 residues long. Looked up from germline, CDR1 is SQVTM and CDR2 is ANQGSEA. V was trimmed by 5 bases and J by 2 bases, leaving 10 bases between them. CDR3 sequence (DNA): TGCAGCGTTAGGGACATCCCCTACGAGCAGTACTTC. Its protein product is CSVRDIPYEQYF.

The chain employs TRBV14 and TRBJ1-1; D not resolved. Germline CDR1 SGHDN, CDR2 FVKESK. This CDR3 has 13 amino acids. Trimming left V 1 base short and J 11 bases short, with 14 bases between. This CDR3 reads CASSQGTVLMAFF. The CDR3 DNA is TGTGCCAGCAGCCAAGGTACAGTTCTGATGGCTTTCTTT.

The rearrangement joins TRBV3-1 (or the pseudogene TRBV3-2) to TRBJ2-3; the D gene is possibly TRBD2 (6 bases). V was cut by 4 bases and J by 2 bases, with 10 bases left in between. The CDR3 covers 14 residues. The germline gives CDR1 LGHDT, CDR2 YNNKEL (reference sequence). CDR3 residues: CASSLTSNTDTQYF. The CDR3 DNA is TGTGCCAGCAGCCTAACTAGCAACACAGATACGCAGTATTTT.

The chain combines TRBV6-2 or TRBV6-3 with TRBJ2-7, with no clear D. CDR3 length equals 14 residues. Trimming took off 2 bases at V and 6 bases at J, with 14 bases between the two ends. The germline gives CDR1 MNHEY, CDR2 SVGEGT. The CDR3 DNA sequence: TGTGCCAGCAGTTACGCCCAGGCCGACCCCGAGCAGTACTTC. Encoded protein: CASSYAQADPEQYF.

V gene TRBV4-2 combines with J gene TRBJ2-2, with D unclear. The CDR3 is made up of 16 amino acids. Deletions cut 1 base from V and 2 bases from J, with 11 bases between. CDR1 and CDR2 (germline): LGHNA, YNFKEQ. The CDR3 sequence is CASSQVTPGNTGELFF. The CDR3 DNA reads as TGTGCCAGCAGCCAAGTAACCCCGGGTAACACCGGGGAGCTGTTTTTT.

J is TRBJ2-5 and V is TRBV12-5; 10 positions agree with TRBD1. Trimming at V came to 1 base and at J to 2 bases, leaving 4 bases not matched to a gene. Germline CDR1 is LGHNT and CDR2 is FRNRAP. The CDR3 has 16 residues. The CDR3 loop is CASGLAGTGEQETQYF. The CDR3 DNA reads as TGTGCTAGTGGTTTGGCCGGGACAGGGGAGCAAGAGACCCAGTACTTC.

This clone has more than one count but fewer than ten. This chain connects TRBV11-3 to TRBJ2-5; D is perhaps TRBD2 (5 bases). The V end was cut by 1 base, the J end by 2 bases, with 11 bases between. Germline V gene data show CDR1 as SGHNT and CDR2 as YENEEA. This CDR3 spans 15 amino acids. The DNA for the CDR3 is TGTGCCAGCAGCTTAGGGGCTAGCCATCAAGAGACCCAGTACTTC. It specifies CASSLGASHQETQYF.

This clone appeared a single time. The chain is built from TRBV27 and TRBJ1-2; 7 bases are shared with TRBD1. This CDR3 has 13 residues. V lost 4 bases and J lost 7; bases outside the gene matches: 6. Germline V lookup: CDR1 MNHEY, CDR2 SMNVEV (reference sequence). In nucleotides, the CDR3 is TGTGCCAGCAGTTCGACAGGGTCGGCTGGCTACACCTTC. Amino acids: CASSSTGSAGYTF.

The CDR3 DNA sequence: TGTGCCAGCACCCCCAGGGGGGTTAGCACAGATACGCAGTATTTT. Its protein product is CASTPRGVSTDTQYF. The chain carries TRBV6-2 or TRBV6-3 and TRBJ2-3; perhaps TRBD1 as D (7 bases). V was pared by 7 bases and J by 0 bases, with 14 bases between. This CDR3 is 15 amino acids long. The germline V gene encodes CDR1 MNHEY and CDR2 SVGEGT.

The V call is TRBV10-3, the J call TRBJ1-2, with D hard to call. V lost 0 bases and J 0 bases, leaving 17 bases between the germline ends. The germline CDR1 and CDR2 sequences are ENHRY and SYGVKD. CDR3 length equals 18 residues. The CDR3: CAISESRTPVAANYGYTF. CDR3 DNA sequence: TGTGCCATCAGTGAGTCCAGGACTCCCGTTGCTGCTAACTATGGCTACACCTTC.

The V gene is TRBV5-1, the J gene TRBJ1-2; perhaps TRBD1 as D (5 bases). The CDR3 sequence is 16 residues long. Germline-derived CDR1 and CDR2 are SGHRS and YFSETQ. Trimming pared 1 base from V and 2 bases from J, leaving 15 bases between. This CDR3 reads CASSLTGPVENYGYTF. CDR3 DNA: TGCGCCAGCAGCTTGACAGGCCCGGTAGAGAACTATGGCTACACCTTC.

The chain combines TRBV11-3 with TRBJ2-7; no clear D. Germline V gene data show CDR1 as SGHNT and CDR2 as YENEEA. The V and J ends lost 3 bases and 3 bases respectively, with 6 bases between them. The CDR3 spans 12 residues. CDR3 DNA: TGTGCCAGCAGCTTGAACAGCTACGAGCAGTACTTC. Its translation: CASSLNSYEQYF.

The CDR3 coding sequence is TGTGCCAGCAGTCCAGTAGCGGGAGGGCGGGAGACCCAGTACTTC. Translating gives CASSPVAGGRETQYF. The rearrangement joins TRBV6-6 to TRBJ2-5; 11 nucleotides line up with TRBD2. CDR3 length: 15 amino acids. The germline gives CDR1 MNHNY, CDR2 SVGAGI (reference sequence). V dropped 5 bases and J dropped 5; count of bases not matched to a gene: 7.

The gene calls are TRBV18 and TRBJ2-1, with 13 bases aligning to TRBD2. The CDR3 sequence is 17 residues long. The V gene's germline CDR1 is KGHSH and CDR2 LQKENI. V shed 2 bases and J 3 bases; nucleotides not matched to a gene: 4. The CDR3 nucleotides read TGTGCCAGCTCACCAGGACTAGCGGGAGCGGGCTACAATGAGCAGTTCTTC. This encodes CASSPGLAGAGYNEQFF.

The V gene is TRBV28, the J gene TRBJ2-7, with 9 bases aligning to TRBD2. Germline V gives CDR1 MDHEN, CDR2 SYDVKM. The CDR3 spans 16 residues. V shed 6 bases, J shed 4 bases, and the junction held 13 bases outside the gene matches. The CDR3 reads CASRSASSGKIYEQYF. The CDR3 DNA follows: TGTGCCAGCAGGTCCGCCTCTAGCGGGAAAATTTACGAGCAGTACTTC.

This clone was recorded a few times. V usage is TRBV11-3 and J usage is TRBJ1-3; no reliable D call. V lost 4 bases and J 0 bases, leaving 10 bases between the germline ends. The CDR3 loop spans 15 amino acids. Germline V CDR1 and CDR2: SGHNT, YENEEA. CDR3 in amino acids: CASSSDGNSGNTIYF. The CDR3 DNA follows: TGTGCCAGCAGCTCGGACGGGAACTCTGGAAACACCATATATTTT.

V is TRBV28 and J is TRBJ1-1; D perhaps matches TRBD1 (5 bases). Germline V CDR1 and CDR2: MDHEN, SYDVKM. The CDR3 runs 13 residues. Between the trimmed V and J ends, which lost 6 bases and 3 bases, there was a span of 11 bases. Here the CDR3 DNA reads TGTGCCAGCAGGGGTGACAGTTACACTGAAGCTTTCTTT. Its protein product is CASRGDSYTEAFF.

The chain recombines TRBV30 with TRBJ2-7; TRBD1 matches 7 bases. Per the germline V gene, CDR1 is GTSNPN and CDR2 is SVGIG (reference sequence). This CDR3 contains 12 residues. V was pared by 3 bases and J by 2 bases, with 1 base of the junction left unmatched. The CDR3 sequence: CAWSDRAYEQYF. The DNA of the CDR3 is TGTGCCTGGAGCGACAGGGCCTACGAGCAGTACTTC.

The chain links TRBV6-5 to TRBJ1-3; weak D call: TRBD1 (5 bases). The germline gives CDR1 MNHEY, CDR2 SVGAGI. The CDR3 runs 14 residues. Trimming shortened V by 5 bases and J by 4 bases, and 12 bases separated the two germline ends. CDR3 region: CASSTQGGGNTIYF. CDR3 in DNA: TGTGCCAGCAGTACGCAGGGAGGCGGAAACACCATATATTTT.

The chain combines TRBV9 with TRBJ1-5; TRBD1 agrees at 9 bases. V was pared by 2 bases and J by 7 bases, with 4 bases of the junction left unmatched. This CDR3 has 14 amino acids. CDR1 and CDR2 (germline): SGDLS, YYNGEE. CDR3 in amino acids: CASSVRQGGQPQHF. For the CDR3, the DNA is TGTGCCAGCAGCGTTAGACAGGGGGGGCAGCCCCAGCATTTT. Supplemented by reference TRBV9 and TRBJ1-5, the full variable domain reads DSGVTQTPKHLITATGQRVTLRCSPRSGDLSVYWYQQSLDQGLQFLIQYYNGEERAKGNILERFSAQQFPDLHSELNLSSLELGDSALYFCASSVRQGGQPQHFGDGTRLSIL.

V and J are TRBV12-3 or TRBV12-4 and TRBJ1-1; D unresolved. The CDR3 loop spans 13 amino acids. The V end lost 2 bases, the J end lost 4 bases, and 8 bases lay between the germline ends. The CDR3 nucleotides read TGTGCCAGCAGTTTATATGGGAGCACTGAAGCTTTCTTT. This codes for CASSLYGSTEAFF.

The chain uses TRBV30 and TRBJ2-7; 16 bases fit TRBD2. Trimming removed 8 bases from V and 7 bases from J; junction bases left unmatched: 11. Germline-derived CDR1 and CDR2 are GTSNPN and SVGIG (reference sequence). The CDR3 runs to 15 residues. Written as DNA, the CDR3 is TGTGCCGGAAGGGGACTAGCGGGAGGGCTCGGAGAGCAGTACTTC. Translating gives CAGRGLAGGLGEQYF.

J is TRBJ2-4 and V is TRBV19, with 10 bases that match TRBD2. This CDR3 has 18 amino acids. Per germline, CDR1 LNHDA and CDR2 SQIVND (reference sequence). Germline trimming cut 5 bases from V and 1 base from J; bases unmatched to any gene: 11. For the CDR3, the DNA is TGTGCCAGTAGTCTTAGCGGGAGGAGGGTATTGGCCAAAAACATTCAGTACTTC. Translation gives CASSLSGRRVLAKNIQYF.

CDR3 nucleotide sequence: TGTGCCAGCAGTTTCATCGCGGGGCAAGAGACCCAGTACTTC. Translating gives CASSFIAGQETQYF. The rearrangement links TRBV28 to TRBJ2-5, with D perhaps matching TRBD2 (6 bases). Per germline, CDR1 MDHEN and CDR2 SYDVKM. This CDR3 spans 14 amino acids. The V end was cut by 3 bases, the J end by 2 bases, with 10 bases between.

The genes are TRBV27 and TRBJ2-7; 8 nucleotides agree with TRBD1. From germline, CDR1 is MNHEY and CDR2 SMNVEV (reference sequence). The CDR3 has 13 residues. Unmatched junction bases numbered 6, after V lost 6 bases and J lost 5 bases. Here the CDR3 reads CASRDREIHEQYF. CDR3 DNA: TGTGCCAGCAGGGACAGGGAGATCCACGAGCAGTACTTC.